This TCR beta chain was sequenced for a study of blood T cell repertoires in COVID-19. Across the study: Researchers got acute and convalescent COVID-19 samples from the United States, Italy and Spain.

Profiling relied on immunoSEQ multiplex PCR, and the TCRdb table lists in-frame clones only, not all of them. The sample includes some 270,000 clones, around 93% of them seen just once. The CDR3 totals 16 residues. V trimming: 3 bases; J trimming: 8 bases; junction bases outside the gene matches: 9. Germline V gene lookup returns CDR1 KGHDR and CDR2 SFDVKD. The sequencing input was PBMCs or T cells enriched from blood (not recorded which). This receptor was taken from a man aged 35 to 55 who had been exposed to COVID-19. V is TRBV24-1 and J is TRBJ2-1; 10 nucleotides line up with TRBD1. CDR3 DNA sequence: TGTGCCACCAGTGATAGAGGACAGGGGGACGGCCATGAGCAGTTCTTC. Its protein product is CATSDRGQGDGHEQFF.